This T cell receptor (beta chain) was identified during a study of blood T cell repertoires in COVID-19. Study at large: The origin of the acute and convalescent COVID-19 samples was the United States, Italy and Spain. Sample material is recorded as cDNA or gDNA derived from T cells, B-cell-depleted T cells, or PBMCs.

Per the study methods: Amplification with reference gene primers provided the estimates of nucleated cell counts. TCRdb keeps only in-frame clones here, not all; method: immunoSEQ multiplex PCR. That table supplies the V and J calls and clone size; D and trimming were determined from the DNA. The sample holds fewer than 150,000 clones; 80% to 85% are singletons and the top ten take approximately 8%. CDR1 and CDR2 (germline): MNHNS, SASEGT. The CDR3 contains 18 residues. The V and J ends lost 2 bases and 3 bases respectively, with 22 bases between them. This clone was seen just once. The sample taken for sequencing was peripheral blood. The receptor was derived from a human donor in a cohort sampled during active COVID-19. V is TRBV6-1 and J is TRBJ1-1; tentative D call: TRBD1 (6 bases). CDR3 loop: CASSETGLWGHRDTEAFF. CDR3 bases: TGTGCCAGCAGTGAAACGGGGTTATGGGGGCACAGGGACACTGAAGCTTTCTTT.